The 10 T cell receptor beta chains reported below all come from one sample, sequenced in a study of blood T cell repertoires in COVID-19. Profiling relied on immunoSEQ multiplex PCR, and the TCRdb table lists in-frame clones only, not all of them. The table lists tens of thousands of clones, roughly nine tenths of them singletons. Source material: peripheral blood. The receptors were sampled from a man aged 55-75 years with COVID-19, enrolled during active disease.

V is TRBV29-1 and J is TRBJ2-7; TRBD1 matches 7 bases. J was trimmed by 2 bases and V by 4 bases; bases with no gene match: 14. Germline V gene data show CDR1 as SQVTM and CDR2 as ANQGSEA. There are 16 residues in the CDR3. The CDR3 nucleotides are TGCAGCGTTGCCGGGACAGAACAACCGATAACCTACGAGCAGTACTTC. Protein: CSVAGTEQPITYEQYF.

The chain employs TRBV24-1 and TRBJ1-5; the D is unclear. There are 14 residues in the CDR3. In germline, CDR1 is KGHDR, CDR2 SFDVKD. The germline V and J ends were trimmed by 4 bases and 7 bases, with 13 bases remaining between them. CDR3 amino acids: CATSDRGLRQPQHF. The DNA of the CDR3 is TGTGCCACCAGTGACCGAGGGTTGCGCCAGCCCCAGCATTTT.

The chain couples TRBV14 to TRBJ2-1, with 7 bases fitting TRBD2. CDR1 is SGHDN, CDR2 FVKESK, per germline. V lost 4 bases, J lost 5 bases, and 8 bases stayed unmatched. The CDR3 totals 15 residues. The CDR3 bases are TGTGCCAGCAGCCCACGGGGGGAGCCTAACAATGAGCAGTTCTTC. Its protein product is CASSPRGEPNNEQFF.

The V and J genes are TRBV28 and TRBJ2-7; the D gene is possibly TRBD1 (5 bases). The germline V gene encodes CDR1 MDHEN and CDR2 SYDVKM. V gave up 3 bases and J gave up 0 bases, with 18 bases separating them. CDR3 length equals 17 residues. CDR3 nucleotide sequence: TGTGCCAGCAGTTTTGGACCTGGTCAGGGCCTCTCCTACGAGCAGTACTTC. Its protein product is CASSFGPGQGLSYEQYF.

CDR3 DNA sequence: TGTGCCAGCAGCCTAGGTTCTGGGGCCAACGTCCTGACTTTC. Translation: CASSLGSGANVLTF. The gene calls are TRBV27 and TRBJ2-6, with D unclear. The CDR3 is 14 residues long. Germline CDR1 and CDR2: MNHEY and SMNVEV (reference sequence). V lost 6 bases and J lost 1, with 7 bases in between.

This clone came up a few times. This chain links TRBV27 with TRBJ2-1; D is unclear. The CDR3 runs 13 residues. From germline, CDR1 is MNHEY and CDR2 SMNVEV (reference sequence). The V end lost 5 bases, the J end lost 4 bases, and 9 bases lay between the germline ends. DNA of the CDR3: TGTGCCAGCAGTCCGCTGGAGTACAATGAGCAGTTCTTC. It encodes CASSPLEYNEQFF.

This chain joins TRBV27 and TRBJ1-1; TRBD1 aligns across 8 bases. The CDR3 contains 15 residues. CDR1 MNHEY and CDR2 SMNVEV come from the germline V gene (reference sequence). Trimming cost V 5 bases and J 1 base; bases outside gene matches: 6. The CDR3 DNA reads TGTGCCAGCAGTGGGAGGACAGGGCCGAACACTGAAGCTTTCTTT. Amino acid sequence: CASSGRTGPNTEAFF.

The rearrangement uses TRBV28 and TRBJ2-5; TRBD2 might be the D (5 bases). The V end was cut by 7 bases, the J end by 3 bases, with 12 bases between. This CDR3 is built from 13 residues. The germline V gene encodes CDR1 MDHEN and CDR2 SYDVKM. The CDR3 DNA sequence: TGTGCCAGCACTCCAGCGGATAAAGAGACCCAGTACTTC. Its protein is CASTPADKETQYF.

This clone was counted between two and nine times. The V call is TRBV11-2, the J call TRBJ2-7, with TRBD2 matching 12 bases. There are 15 residues in the CDR3. J lost 3 bases, V lost 2 bases, and 2 bases had no gene match. The germline gives CDR1 SGHAT, CDR2 FQNNGV. CDR3 region: CASSLQGLAGYEQYF. The DNA for the CDR3 is TGTGCCAGCAGCTTACAGGGACTAGCGGGCTACGAGCAGTACTTC.

Of note for this clone: This same CDR3 is encoded by further DNA sequences in the sample. The CDR3 loop is CASSLSQDNEQFF. In DNA form, the CDR3 reads TGTGCCAGCAGCTTAAGCCAGGACAATGAGCAGTTCTTC. The V and J genes are TRBV7-3 and TRBJ2-1; D ambiguous. CDR1 and CDR2 (germline): SGHTA, FQGTGA. The V gene lost 1 base and the J gene lost 5 bases, with 6 bases spanning the gap. The CDR3 totals 13 residues.